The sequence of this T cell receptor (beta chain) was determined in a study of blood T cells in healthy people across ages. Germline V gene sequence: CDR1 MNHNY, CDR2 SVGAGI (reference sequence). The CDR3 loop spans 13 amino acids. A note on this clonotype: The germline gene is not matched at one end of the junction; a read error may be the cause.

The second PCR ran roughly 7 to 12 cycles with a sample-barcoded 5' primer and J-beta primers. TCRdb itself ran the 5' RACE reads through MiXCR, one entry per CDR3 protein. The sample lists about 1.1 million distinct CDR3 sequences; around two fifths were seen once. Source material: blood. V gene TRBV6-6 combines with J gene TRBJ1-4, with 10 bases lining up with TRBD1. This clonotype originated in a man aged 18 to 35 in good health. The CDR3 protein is CVSRTGGGEKLFF. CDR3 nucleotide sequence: TGTGTCAGCCGGACAGGGGGGGGTGAAAAACTGTTTTTT.